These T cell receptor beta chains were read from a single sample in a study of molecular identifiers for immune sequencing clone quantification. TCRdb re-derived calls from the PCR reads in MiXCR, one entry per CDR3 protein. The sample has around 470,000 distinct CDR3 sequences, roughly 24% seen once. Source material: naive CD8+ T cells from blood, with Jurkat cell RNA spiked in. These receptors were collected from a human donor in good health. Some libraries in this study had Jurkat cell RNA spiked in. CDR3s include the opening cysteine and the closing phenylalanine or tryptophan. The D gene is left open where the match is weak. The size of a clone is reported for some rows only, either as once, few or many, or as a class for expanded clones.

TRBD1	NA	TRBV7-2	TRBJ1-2	CASNHPSRDRGQIYGYTF	TGTGCCAGCAACCATCCGTCCCGGGACAGGGGTCAAATCTATGGCTACACCTTC
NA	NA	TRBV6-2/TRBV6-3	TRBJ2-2	CASSYGRTGELFF	TGTGCCAGCAGTTACGGACGCACCGGGGAGCTGTTTTTT
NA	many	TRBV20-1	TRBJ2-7	CSARDLYSYEQYF	TGCAGTGCTAGAGATCTCTACAGCTACGAGCAGTACTTC
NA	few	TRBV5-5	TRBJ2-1	CASSLSLESSYNEQFF	TGTGCCAGCAGCTTGTCCCTGGAGAGCTCCTACAATGAGCAGTTCTTC
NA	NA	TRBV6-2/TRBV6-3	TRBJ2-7	CASEIAGSSYEQYF	TGTGCCAGCGAGATCGCTGGCAGCTCCTACGAGCAGTACTTC
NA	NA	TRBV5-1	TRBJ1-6	CASSPYFRGLGGDNSPLHF	TGCGCCAGCAGCCCCTATTTTCGGGGACTTGGCGGGGATAATTCACCCCTCCACTTT
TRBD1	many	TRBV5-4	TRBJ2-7	CASSLMDRGFHEQYF	TGTGCCAGCAGCTTGATGGACAGGGGGTTCCACGAGCAGTACTTC
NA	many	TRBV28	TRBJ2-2	CASSPTLDNTGELFF	TGTGCCAGCAGCCCGACCCTAGATAACACCGGGGAGCTGTTTTTT
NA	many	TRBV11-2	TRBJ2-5	CASSPGVGSVETQYF	TGTGCCAGCAGCCCAGGCGTGGGATCGGTAGAGACCCAGTACTTC
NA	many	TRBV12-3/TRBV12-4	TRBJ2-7	CASSLVGGSHEQYF	TGTGCCAGCAGCTTAGTAGGGGGTAGCCACGAGCAGTACTTC
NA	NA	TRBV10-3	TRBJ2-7	CAISVGASYEQYF	TGTGCCATCAGTGTCGGGGCTTCCTACGAGCAGTACTTC
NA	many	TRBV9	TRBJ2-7	CASSVVEGSEQYF	TGTGCCAGCAGCGTAGTGGAGGGATCTGAGCAGTACTTC
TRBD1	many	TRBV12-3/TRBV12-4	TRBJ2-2	CASSSDRSNTGELFF	TGTGCCAGCAGTTCGGACAGGTCGAACACCGGGGAGCTGTTTTTT
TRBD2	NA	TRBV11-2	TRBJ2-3	CASSIPGGAGDTQYF	TGTGCCAGCAGTATCCCCGGGGGGGCGGGTGATACGCAGTATTTT